This T cell receptor beta chain was captured by sequencing in a study of control samples from healthy donors and cancer patients. Trimming stripped 6 bases from V and 0 bases from J, with 6 bases between. The CDR3 totals 13 residues. The data were produced by immunoSEQ multiplex PCR, yet TCRdb's version contains in-frame clones alone and is incomplete. The sample consists of about 130,000 clones, 92% of them appearing once. This clonotype was sampled from a woman between 50 and 59 years old in good health. Sequencing was done on a sample of blood. The V gene is TRBV12-3 or TRBV12-4, the J gene TRBJ1-5, with D uncertain. The CDR3: CASSQSSNQPQHF. As DNA, the CDR3 is TGTGCCAGCAGCCAGAGTAGCAATCAGCCCCAGCATTTT.